Listed below are T cell receptor beta chains from one sample, sequenced in a study of blood T cell repertoires in COVID-19. TCRdb's table, derived via immunoSEQ multiplex PCR, lists solely in-frame clones and lacks some. In the table there are approximately 170,000 clones, approximately 90% of which are singletons. The material sequenced was PBMCs or T cells enriched from blood (not recorded which). Every receptor here comes from a woman under 30 who had recovered from COVID-19. Each CDR3 is given with its conserved first and last residue. A D gene is named only where the DNA matches it firmly. Part of the rows lack a size; the others show once, few, many or a class for expanded clones.

size: .
D: TRBD2
J: TRBJ2-3
V: TRBV7-8
DNA: TGTGCCAGCCTACCTACCGGGGGGAGTGGGGATACGCAGTATTTT
CDR3: CASLPTGGSGDTQYF

size: .
D: TRBD2
J: TRBJ2-1
V: TRBV5-1
DNA: TGCGCCAGCAGCGCAACCGGGACTAGTAGTAATGAGCAGTTCTTC
CDR3: CASSATGTSSNEQFF

size: once
D: .
J: TRBJ1-1
V: TRBV16
DNA: TGTGCCAGCAGCCAATTTCAGGGGAGGAACACTGAAGCTTTCTTT
CDR3: CASSQFQGRNTEAFF

size: .
D: TRBD2
J: TRBJ2-5
V: TRBV5-1
DNA: TGCGCCAGCAGCTTTAGCGGGAGGGGAGAGACCCAGTACTTC
CDR3: CASSFSGRGETQYF

size: .
D: .
J: TRBJ1-1
V: TRBV5-1
DNA: TGCGCCAGCAGCTTCGCAGGGGCGAAGAACACTGAAGCTTTCTTT
CDR3: CASSFAGAKNTEAFF

size: .
D: TRBD2
J: TRBJ2-2
V: TRBV28
DNA: TGTGCCAGCAGCCAAGGGACTAGCGGGATGGGGTACGGGGAGCTGTTTTTT
CDR3: CASSQGTSGMGYGELFF

size: .
D: TRBD1
J: TRBJ2-1
V: TRBV3-1/TRBV3-2
DNA: TGTGCCAGCAGCCGGACAGGGGTTGAGCAGTTCTTC
CDR3: CASSRTGVEQFF

size: .
D: TRBD2
J: TRBJ2-4
V: TRBV28
DNA: TGTGCCAGCAGTTTTATGGGACTAGCGTCGATCCAGTACTTC
CDR3: CASSFMGLASIQYF

size: .
D: .
J: TRBJ2-7
V: TRBV12-3/TRBV12-4
DNA: TGTGCCAGCAAGGGGAACTACGAGCAGTACTTC
CDR3: CASKGNYEQYF

size: .
D: .
J: TRBJ1-1
V: TRBV4-1
DNA: TGCGCCAGCAGCCAAGTATTACCCCGGGGTGAAGCTTTCTTT
CDR3: CASSQVLPRGEAFF

size: .
D: .
J: TRBJ2-1
V: TRBV7-6
DNA: TGTGCCAGCAGCGGTAGAGGCGGGGACAATGAGCAGTTCTTC
CDR3: CASSGRGGDNEQFF

size: .
D: .
J: TRBJ2-2
V: TRBV5-1
DNA: TGCGCCAGCAGCCCGGGGCGGGGGAACACCGGGGAGCTGTTTTTT
CDR3: CASSPGRGNTGELFF

size: .
D: .
J: TRBJ1-6
V: TRBV5-5
DNA: TGTGCCAGCAGCTCGAGACAGGCGTCACCCCTCCACTTT
CDR3: CASSSRQASPLHF

size: .
D: TRBD1
J: TRBJ2-1
V: TRBV10-3
DNA: TGTGCCATCAGTGGGACAGGGAACTTGAATGAGCAGTTCTTC
CDR3: CAISGTGNLNEQFF

size: once
D: .
J: TRBJ1-2
V: TRBV12-3/TRBV12-4
DNA: TGTGCCAGCAGGATAGAAGAGGTGGATGGCTACACCTTC
CDR3: CASRIEEVDGYTF

size: .
D: .
J: TRBJ1-1
V: TRBV4-1
DNA: TGCGCCAGCAGCCAACTGACAGGCGGCACTGAAGCTTTCTTT
CDR3: CASSQLTGGTEAFF

size: .
D: TRBD2
J: TRBJ2-1
V: TRBV15
DNA: TGTGCCACCAGCAGAGATCCGGGGGCGGGAGGGTTCAATGAGCAGTTCTTC
CDR3: CATSRDPGAGGFNEQFF

size: .
D: .
J: TRBJ1-4
V: TRBV10-3
DNA: TGTGCCACCAGAGGGAGGGGGGATGCAACTAATGAAAAACTGTTTTTT
CDR3: CATRGRGDATNEKLFF

size: .
D: TRBD1
J: TRBJ1-6
V: TRBV7-2
DNA: TGTGCCAGCAGTTTACAGGGGGCGACTAATTCACCCCTCCACTTT
CDR3: CASSLQGATNSPLHF

size: .
D: TRBD2
J: TRBJ2-1
V: TRBV27
DNA: TGTGCCAGCACCCCGGGGACTAGCGGATACAATGAGCAGTTCTTC
CDR3: CASTPGTSGYNEQFF

size: .
D: .
J: TRBJ2-7
V: TRBV18
DNA: TGTGCCAGCTCACCGAAAGGACAGCTCAGAGAGGAGCAGTACTTC
CDR3: CASSPKGQLREEQYF

size: .
D: TRBD1
J: TRBJ1-5
V: TRBV28
DNA: TGTGCCAGCAGCCCCGGGACAGTCGGAAATCAGCCCCAGCATTTT
CDR3: CASSPGTVGNQPQHF

size: .
D: .
J: TRBJ1-1
V: TRBV7-9
DNA: TGTGCCAGCAGCTTTAGAACTGAAGCTTTCTTT
CDR3: CASSFRTEAFF

size: once
D: .
J: TRBJ1-2
V: TRBV28
DNA: TGTGCCAGCACCCTCCTCGGGGCTAACTATGGCTACACCTTC
CDR3: CASTLLGANYGYTF

size: .
D: .
J: TRBJ2-5
V: TRBV2
DNA: TGTGCCAGCAGTGTCCCGGTTGGCGGGGAGACCCAGTACTTC
CDR3: CASSVPVGGETQYF

size: .
D: TRBD1
J: TRBJ2-7
V: TRBV28
DNA: TGTGCCAGCAGTTTAATCCGGGACAGGGTCTACGAGCAGTACTTC
CDR3: CASSLIRDRVYEQYF

size: .
D: .
J: TRBJ1-4
V: TRBV5-1
DNA: TGCGCCCCCTTACCCCAGGGAAAACTGTTTTTT
CDR3: CAPLPQGKLFF

size: .
D: TRBD2
J: TRBJ2-3
V: TRBV4-2
DNA: TGTGCCAGCAGCCCGGTAATGAGCGGGACGCTATCAGATACGCAGTATTTT
CDR3: CASSPVMSGTLSDTQYF

size: .
D: TRBD1
J: TRBJ2-3
V: TRBV7-3
DNA: TGTGCCAGCAGCTTCGGACAGGGGGGATCAGATACGCAGTATTTT
CDR3: CASSFGQGGSDTQYF

size: .
D: .
J: TRBJ2-1
V: TRBV25-1
DNA: TGTGCCAGCAGAGGGGTACGAATTGATGAGCAGTTCTTC
CDR3: CASRGVRIDEQFF

size: .
D: .
J: TRBJ2-7
V: TRBV5-1
DNA: TGCGCCAGCAGCCGCGGGACGGAAACCTACGAGCAGTACTTC
CDR3: CASSRGTETYEQYF

size: .
D: .
J: TRBJ2-7
V: TRBV5-6
DNA: TGTGCCAGCAGTCGAGGCGCCTACGAGCAGTACTTC
CDR3: CASSRGAYEQYF

size: .
D: .
J: TRBJ2-5
V: TRBV28
DNA: TGTGCCAGCAGTCCGCGACAGGCCCACCAAGAGACCCAGTACTTC
CDR3: CASSPRQAHQETQYF

size: .
D: TRBD2
J: TRBJ2-1
V: TRBV7-9
DNA: TGTGCCAGCAGCTTAGCCGGTGGGCTAGCGGGAGGGCGTGAGCAGTTCTTC
CDR3: CASSLAGGLAGGREQFF

size: .
D: TRBD2
J: TRBJ2-1
V: TRBV4-2
DNA: TGTGCCACCCAACTGGGAGCGGGAGGGACCTACAATGAGCAGTTCTTC
CDR3: CATQLGAGGTYNEQFF

size: .
D: TRBD1
J: TRBJ1-5
V: TRBV7-8
DNA: TGTGCCAGCAGCGCAAGGAGGACAGGAGAGAGCAATCAGCCCCAGCATTTT
CDR3: CASSARRTGESNQPQHF

size: .
D: .
J: TRBJ1-5
V: TRBV18
DNA: TGTGCCAGCTCACAGGGGAATCAGCCCCAGCATTTT
CDR3: CASSQGNQPQHF

size: .
D: .
J: TRBJ2-5
V: TRBV27
DNA: TGTGCCAGCAGTTTAGTCCGGGGTCAAGAGACCCAGTACTTC
CDR3: CASSLVRGQETQYF

size: .
D: .
J: TRBJ1-1
V: TRBV28
DNA: TGTGCCAGCAGACAGGGACTGAACACTGAAGCTTTCTTT
CDR3: CASRQGLNTEAFF

size: .
D: .
J: TRBJ2-1
V: TRBV27
DNA: TGTGCCAGCAGCACCCCCTTCAGGGGGGACTACAATGAGCAGTTCTTC
CDR3: CASSTPFRGDYNEQFF